The 15 T cell receptor beta chains in this list originate from one sample, sequenced in a study of blood T cell repertoires in COVID-19. This table comes from immunoSEQ multiplex PCR, and its TCRdb copy is limited to in-frame clones, with some not included. Here the sample spans 200,000 to 250,000 clones, over 60% being singletons. Sequencing was carried out using peripheral blood. The origin of the receptors is an older woman with acute or convalescent COVID-19.

The genes are TRBV6-2 or TRBV6-3 and TRBJ2-7, with 8 bases aligning to TRBD1. V shed 6 bases and J 3 bases; nucleotides not matched to a gene: 13. The length of the CDR3 is 16 residues. The V gene's germline CDR1 is MNHEY and CDR2 SVGEGT. As DNA, the CDR3 is TGTGCCAGCAGCCCCCGGGCAGGGGGCTTTGTCTACGAGCAGTACTTC. This codes for CASSPRAGGFVYEQYF.

V is TRBV6-6 and J is TRBJ2-3, with TRBD1 identical over 7 bases. The V and J ends lost 7 bases and 0 bases, in that order; junction bases with no gene match: 7. The CDR3 totals 15 residues. Germline V gene data show CDR1 as MNHNY and CDR2 as SVGAGI (reference sequence). The CDR3 is CASTDRSRSTDTQYF. The CDR3 DNA follows: TGTGCCAGCACGGACAGGTCCAGAAGCACAGATACGCAGTATTTT.

The chain carries TRBV12-5 and TRBJ2-1; 9 bases are a match to TRBD1. Germline lookup yields CDR1 LGHNT and CDR2 FRNRAP. The CDR3 consists of 14 residues. The V segment lost 6 bases and the J segment 8 bases; nucleotides outside the gene matches: 8. Written as DNA, the CDR3 is TGTGCTAGTGGGCGGGACAGGGCCTTCGATGAGCAGTTCTTC. Translation gives CASGRDRAFDEQFF.

The genes are TRBV5-1 and TRBJ2-3; 9 bases line up with TRBD1. V was pared by 0 bases and J by 4 bases, with 9 bases of the junction left unmatched. Looked up from germline, CDR1 is SGHRS and CDR2 is YFSETQ. CDR3 length: 17 residues. The CDR3 coding sequence is TGCGCCAGCAGCTTGGGGGGACCGGGACAGGGTGCAGATACGCAGTATTTT. Amino acids: CASSLGGPGQGADTQYF.

The chain has TRBV29-1 and TRBJ1-5, with 8 nucleotides matching TRBD1. The ends lost 4 bases at V and 4 bases at J; junction bases unmatched: 3. The CDR3 has 13 residues. Germline CDR1 reads SQVTM; CDR2 reads ANQGSEA. CDR3 sequence reads: CSVGTGFNQPQHF. As DNA, the CDR3 is TGCAGCGTTGGGACAGGGTTTAATCAGCCCCAGCATTTT. The variable domain in full, with the rest retrieved from reference TRBV29-1 and TRBJ1-5, is SAVISQKPSRDICQRGTSLTIQCQVDSQVTMMFWYRQQPGQSLTLIATANQGSEATYESGFVIDKFPISRPNLTFSTLTVSNMSPEDSSIYLCSVGTGFNQPQHFGDGTRLSIL.

This clone was seen a single time. The chain has TRBV4-2 and TRBJ2-5, with D maybe TRBD2 (5 bases). The CDR3 length is 15 residues. The ends were cut back, 0 bases at V and 5 bases at J, with 13 bases in the middle. Germline assignment: CDR1 LGHNA and CDR2 YNFKEQ. CDR3 nucleotide sequence: TGTGCCAGCAGCCAAGAAGGGCGGCCGGGGGAGACCCAGTACTTC. Protein: CASSQEGRPGETQYF.

This clone was seen more than once but under ten times. The rearrangement joins TRBV3-1 (or the pseudogene TRBV3-2) to TRBJ1-2; D not certain. The CDR3 runs 15 residues. The V end lost 0 bases, the J end lost 5 bases, and 13 bases lay between the germline ends. The germline V gene has CDR1 LGHDT and CDR2 YNNKEL (reference sequence). DNA of the CDR3: TGTGCCAGCAGCCAAGATGACGGGGTAGGGTATGGCTACACCTTC. As protein: CASSQDDGVGYGYTF.

V gene TRBV6-5 combines with J gene TRBJ2-3; perhaps TRBD1 as D (6 bases). Deletions cut 0 bases from V and 6 bases from J, with 16 bases between. This CDR3 has 16 residues. The V gene's germline CDR1 is MNHEY and CDR2 SVGAGI. Here the CDR3 DNA reads TGTGCCAGCAGTTACTCTTCTTGGGGGCAGGTGGATACGCAGTATTTT. Its translation is CASSYSSWGQVDTQYF.

The chain joins TRBV7-3 to TRBJ2-7, with 7 bases identical to TRBD1. V gave up 5 bases and J gave up 2 bases; unmatched junction bases: 9. This CDR3 spans 15 amino acids. Germline V gene sequence: CDR1 SGHTA, CDR2 FQGTGA. The CDR3 here is CASSPSPGQTYEQYF. CDR3 in DNA: TGTGCCAGCAGCCCGTCCCCGGGACAGACCTACGAGCAGTACTTC.

The rearrangement links TRBV5-1 to TRBJ1-4; the match to TRBD1 covers 7 bases. CDR3 size: 15 residues. After removal of 4 bases from V and 0 bases from J, the junction contained 3 bases not matched to a gene. CDR1 and CDR2 (germline): SGHRS, YFSETQ. The CDR3 region has the DNA TGCGCCAGCAGCGAGGGACAGTCAACTAATGAAAAACTGTTTTTT. It encodes CASSEGQSTNEKLFF.

V and J are TRBV10-3 and TRBJ2-3; the D gene is possibly TRBD1 (6 bases). The CDR3 loop spans 15 amino acids. In germline, CDR1 is ENHRY, CDR2 SYGVKD. Trimming shortened V by 6 bases and J by 4 bases, and 17 bases separated the two germline ends. CDR3 in DNA: TGTGCCATCAGCAGCCCGGCCAGGGGATCAGATACGCAGTATTTT. It codes for CAISSPARGSDTQYF.

The chain carries TRBV5-1 and TRBJ1-2, with 9 bases identical to TRBD1. The trim removed 5 bases at V and 7 bases at J, leaving 15 bases unmatched. The germline gives CDR1 SGHRS, CDR2 YFSETQ. This CDR3 comprises 16 residues. The CDR3 DNA follows: TGCGCCAGCAGACTTCATCCGGGACAGGGATCGTCTGGCTACACCTTC. The encoded protein is CASRLHPGQGSSGYTF.

V gene TRBV18 combines with J gene TRBJ2-1, with 9 bases lining up with TRBD2. Germline V gene data show CDR1 as KGHSH and CDR2 as LQKENI. V shed 6 bases, J shed 4 bases, and the junction held 10 bases outside the gene matches. The CDR3 totals 16 residues. This CDR3 reads CASSLLAGEEYNEQFF. CDR3 DNA sequence: TGTGCCAGCTCCCTCTTAGCGGGGGAAGAGTACAATGAGCAGTTCTTC.

This chain joins TRBV6-5 and TRBJ2-2, with D possibly being TRBD2 (5 bases). Germline V gene lookup returns CDR1 MNHEY and CDR2 SVGAGI. The CDR3 consists of 14 residues. The V end was cut by 7 bases, the J end by 6 bases, with 15 bases between. The CDR3 DNA follows: TGTGCCAGCATCACGGGAAGTAGGGCCGGGGAGCTGTTTTTT. Amino acids: CASITGSRAGELFF.

The chain combines TRBV15 with TRBJ2-7, with 11 nucleotides matching TRBD2. The CDR3 extends over 16 amino acids. V lost 0 bases and J lost 1; bases outside the gene matches: 2. Germline CDR1 and CDR2: LNHNV and YYDKDF (reference sequence). The CDR3 loop is CATSRDRLAGSYEQYF. The CDR3 DNA is TGTGCCACCAGCAGAGATCGACTAGCGGGGTCCTACGAGCAGTACTTC. Full variable domain (rest looked up from reference TRBV15 and TRBJ2-7): DAMVIQNPRYQVTQFGKPVTLSCSQTLNHNVMYWYQQKSSQAPKLLFHYYDKDFNNEADTPDNFQSRRPNTSFCFLDIRSPGLGDTAMYLCATSRDRLAGSYEQYFGPGTRLTVT.